The 12 T cell receptor beta chains in this list originate from one sample, sequenced in a study of blood T cells in healthy people across ages. The authors ran a second PCR of about 6 to 11 cycles using a sample-barcoded 5' primer and a J-beta primer mix. TCRdb passed the 5' RACE reads through MiXCR, listing each CDR3 protein once. The sample carries roughly 1.7 million distinct CDR3 sequences, roughly 30% recorded once. Sequencing was done on a sample of blood. These receptors were collected from a woman aged 25 to 39 in good health.

This chain links TRBV28 with TRBJ2-4, with D perhaps assigned TRBD1 or TRBD2 (5 bases each). The V gene lost 6 bases and the J gene lost 0 bases, with 15 bases spanning the gap. The CDR3 length is 16 residues. CDR1 is MDHEN and CDR2 is SYDVKM in the germline V gene. Written as DNA, the CDR3 is TGTGCCAGCAGGGGGGACGGCCAACTAGCCAAAAACATTCAGTACTTC. Translating it yields CASRGDGQLAKNIQYF.

In its sample, this clonotype was seen a few times. The chain is built from TRBV5-1 and TRBJ2-7; no reliable D call. Germline V gene sequence: CDR1 SGHRS, CDR2 YFSETQ. The CDR3 is made up of 11 amino acids. The ends were cut back, 3 bases at V and 9 bases at J, with 10 bases in the middle. The CDR3 here is CASSSGLRQYF. CDR3 sequence (DNA): TGCGCCAGCAGCTCCGGGTTGAGGCAGTACTTC.

The chain links TRBV28 to TRBJ1-5, with D possibly being TRBD1 (5 bases). CDR1 MDHEN and CDR2 SYDVKM come from the germline V gene. The CDR3 sequence is 14 residues long. V lost 5 bases and J 4 bases, leaving 12 bases between the germline ends. The CDR3 sequence: CASSPIWGNQPQHF. CDR3 bases: TGTGCCAGCAGTCCGATCTGGGGGAATCAGCCCCAGCATTTT. Looking up the rest from reference TRBV28 and TRBJ1-5 gives the full variable domain: DVKVTQSSRYLVKRTGEKVFLECVQDMDHENMFWYRQDPGLGLRLIYFSYDVKMKEKGDIPEGYSVSREKKERFSLILESASTNQTSMYLCASSPIWGNQPQHFGDGTRLSIL.

In its sample, this clonotype was seen a few times. The rearrangement joins TRBV20-1 to TRBJ2-5; 11 positions agree with TRBD1. The DNA end is a closer match to TRBJ2-7, so the J assignment may be wrong. CDR3 length: 13 amino acids. Germline CDR1 reads DFQATT; CDR2 reads SNEGSKA (reference sequence). The CDR3 here is CSAYRDRGIEQYF. The CDR3 DNA reads as TGCAGTGCTTACCGGGACAGGGGGATCGAGCAGTACTTC.

This clonotype was recorded at least ten times. The chain has TRBV4-2 and TRBJ2-7; possible D gene TRBD1, 6 bases. The CDR3 is 13 residues long. The V gene lost 1 base and the J gene lost 6 bases, with 10 bases spanning the gap. Per germline, CDR1 LGHNA and CDR2 YNFKEQ. The CDR3 DNA is TGTGCCAGCAGCCAAGCACGGGACACCGAGCAGTACTTC. Protein sequence: CASSQARDTEQYF.

The chain uses TRBV4-2 and TRBJ2-1, with D unclear. Germline V gene data show CDR1 as LGHNA and CDR2 as YNFKEQ. The length of the CDR3 is 13 residues. Trimming left V 6 bases short and J 7 bases short, with 13 bases between. The CDR3 spells CASRAVGKNEQFF. As DNA, the CDR3 is TGTGCCAGCAGGGCGGTAGGAAAGAATGAGCAGTTCTTC.

This clonotype was counted only a few times. The V and J genes are TRBV11-2 and TRBJ2-7, with 8 bases matching TRBD2. CDR3 length: 15 residues. V was clipped by 0 bases and J by 7 bases; unmatched bases: 8. The germline gives CDR1 SGHAT, CDR2 FQNNGV. DNA for the CDR3: TGTGCCAGCAGCTTAGAGACGGGAGGGAGATTTGAGCAGTACTTC. This translates into CASSLETGGRFEQYF.

The CDR3 DNA reads as TGTGCCAGCAGCTTAGCGAGGGTGTCGGGCGGCTACACCTTC. Translation: CASSLARVSGGYTF. This chain connects TRBV7-8 to TRBJ1-2, with D uncertain. Germline V gene data show CDR1 as SGHVS and CDR2 as FQNEAQ. The V gene lost 0 bases and the J gene lost 8 bases, with 13 bases spanning the gap. The CDR3 runs to 14 residues.

The chain couples TRBV4-1 to TRBJ1-2, with 8 bases fitting TRBD1. The germline V gene encodes CDR1 MGHRA and CDR2 YSYEKL. CDR3 size: 18 residues. Germline trimming cut 5 bases from V and 3 bases from J; bases unmatched to any gene: 17. CDR3 nucleotide sequence: TGCGCCAGCAGCAAGATGGACCCCCTCAGGGGGCTGGACTATGGCTACACCTTC. Amino acid sequence: CASSKMDPLRGLDYGYTF.

The chain links TRBV4-2 to TRBJ2-1; no clear D gene. Per the germline V gene, CDR1 is LGHNA and CDR2 is YNFKEQ. The V and J ends lost 0 bases and 4 bases respectively, with 10 bases between them. The CDR3 is 15 amino acids. The CDR3 reads CASSQEVKPYNEQFF. The CDR3 DNA reads TGTGCCAGCAGCCAAGAAGTAAAACCATACAATGAGCAGTTCTTC.

This clonotype was counted a few times. V is TRBV6-2 or TRBV6-3 and J is TRBJ2-5, with a possible D match to TRBD1 (5 bases). V shed 2 bases and J shed 5 bases, with 15 bases lying between them. Germline V lookup: CDR1 MNHEY, CDR2 SVGEGT. This CDR3 has 15 residues. The CDR3 DNA sequence: TGTGCCAGCAGTTACCCCGGACACATCGGGGAGACCCAGTACTTC. This encodes CASSYPGHIGETQYF.

This clonotype was seen more than once but under ten times. This chain links TRBV3-1 with TRBJ2-1; 12 bases fit TRBD2. The J segment lost 11 bases and the V segment lost 5 bases, leaving 7 bases of the junction unmatched. The CDR3 length is 14 residues. Germline CDR1 is LGHDT and CDR2 is YNNKEL (reference sequence). The CDR3 sequence is CASSVGLAGRQQFF. The CDR3 DNA reads as TGTGCCAGCAGCGTAGGACTAGCGGGGAGGCAGCAGTTCTTC.